One sample yielded the 6 T cell receptor beta chains listed below, sequenced in a study of blood T cell repertoires in COVID-19. The repertoire was sequenced with immunoSEQ multiplex PCR; TCRdb's copy has only in-frame clones and lacks some. The data show 95,000 to 150,000 clones, approximately 90% seen once. Sequenced input: peripheral blood. Receptors were obtained from a man between 35 and 55 years old with acute or convalescent COVID-19.

CDR3: CASSQSMGTGVYNEQFF. The CDR3 coding sequence is TGTGCCAGCAGCCAATCGATGGGGACAGGGGTTTACAATGAGCAGTTCTTC. The genes are TRBV14 and TRBJ2-1; 10 positions match TRBD1. After removal of 2 bases from V and 4 bases from J, the junction contained 8 bases not matched to a gene. Germline assignment: CDR1 SGHDN and CDR2 FVKESK. This CDR3 has 17 amino acids.

The rearrangement uses TRBV7-8 and TRBJ2-5; 11 nucleotides line up with TRBD2. CDR1 SGHVS and CDR2 FQNEAQ come from the germline V gene. This CDR3 has 17 residues. J gave up 4 bases and V 4 bases, and 11 bases lay outside the gene matches. The CDR3 here is CASSSLAGGRQGETQYF. CDR3 DNA sequence: TGTGCCAGCAGCTCCCTAGCGGGGGGCCGTCAGGGAGAGACCCAGTACTTC.

This chain uses TRBV24-1 with TRBJ2-2, with TRBD1 matching over 8 bases. Germline loops: CDR1 KGHDR, CDR2 SFDVKD. The CDR3 has 17 amino acids. V lost 2 bases to trimming and J lost 1 base; unmatched junction nucleotides: 5. The CDR3 loop reads CATSDYPGQVNTGELFF. In DNA, the CDR3 is TGTGCCACCAGTGATTACCCGGGACAGGTGAACACCGGGGAGCTGTTTTTT.

This clone has just a few counts. V usage is TRBV7-9 and J usage is TRBJ2-1; 7 bases are a match to TRBD2. V lost 4 bases, J lost 5 bases, and 8 bases stayed unmatched. The CDR3 consists of 15 residues. Germline lookup yields CDR1 SEHNR and CDR2 FQNEAQ (reference sequence). In nucleotides, the CDR3 is TGTGCCAGCAGCTCCCGGGAGGTAGCCGACAATGAGCAGTTCTTC. Translation: CASSSREVADNEQFF.

This chain uses TRBV3-1 (or the pseudogene TRBV3-2) with TRBJ1-6, with D unclear. From germline, CDR1 is LGHDT and CDR2 YNNKEL (reference sequence). This CDR3 has 13 residues. V shed 0 bases and J shed 7 bases, with 4 bases lying between them. CDR3 amino acids: CASSQEENSPLHF. The CDR3, as DNA: TGTGCCAGCAGCCAAGAAGAGAATTCACCCCTCCACTTT.

The chain has TRBV10-3 and TRBJ2-5; no reliable D call. The germline V gene encodes CDR1 ENHRY and CDR2 SYGVKD. Trimming stripped 4 bases from V and 2 bases from J, with 8 bases between. This CDR3 is 13 amino acids long. The CDR3 DNA reads as TGTGCCATCAGTGGAGACACACAAGAGACCCAGTACTTC. Encoded protein: CAISGDTQETQYF.